The present entry profiles one TCR beta chain with its context. Its specificity is not known. The data were obtained in a study of beta chain features in type 1 diabetes. General observations from the study: Shortening of TCRB CDR3s, moderate but significant, appeared in all four CD4+ subsets of Type 1 diabetes patients. Over-representation of high TCR-expressing cells was a possible consequence of cDNA sequencing.

Expressed TCRB transcripts got sequenced, as all isolated RNA was reverse transcribed. Clones were sequenced by immunoSEQ multiplex PCR, and TCRdb holds only the in-frame ones, with some missing. The table includes approximately 400,000 clones, approximately 15% detected once. Losses at the gene ends were 8 bases for V and 3 bases for J; bases not matched to a gene: 5. Per germline, CDR1 SQVTM and CDR2 ANQGSEA. The CDR3 is 14 amino acids. Sorted CD4+ subsets: naive, central memory, regulatory, stem cell-like memory (CD45RO/CCR7/CD25/CD127/CD95/CD27 panel). Each of the sorted populations had a purity greater than 95%.

The clonotype comes from a woman between 18 and 29 years old in good health. The sequenced sample was naive CD4+ T cells from blood. The rearrangement links TRBV29-1 to TRBJ2-3; 13 nucleotides agree with TRBD2. CDR3 loop: CSSGTSGNTDTQYF. In DNA, the CDR3 is TGCAGCTCTGGGACTAGCGGGAATACAGATACGCAGTATTTT.